These 10 T cell receptor beta chains were all obtained from the same sample, sequenced in a study of cytomegalovirus exposure and HLA in healthy donors. The PCR employed 60 Vbeta primers together with 13 Jbeta primers. TCRdb's table, derived via immunoSEQ multiplex PCR, lists solely in-frame clones and lacks some. The table includes a few hundred thousand clones, around 81% detected once. Material for sequencing was PBMCs. These receptors all come from a woman in her 50s in good health and CMV-seropositive.

This clone was recorded once. The V call is TRBV7-9, the J call TRBJ2-3; TRBD1 aligns across 8 bases. The ends lost 5 bases at V and 14 bases at J; junction bases unmatched: 6. CDR3 length: 11 amino acids. The germline CDR1 and CDR2 sequences are SEHNR and FQNEAQ (reference sequence). CDR3: CASSLGQVGYF. The CDR3 bases are TGTGCCAGCAGCCTGGGACAGGTTGGGTATTTT.

This chain links TRBV28 with TRBJ2-2; TRBD1 agrees at 9 bases. CDR3 length: 16 residues. In germline, CDR1 is MDHEN, CDR2 SYDVKM. After removal of 5 bases from V and 6 bases from J, the junction contained 10 bases not matched to a gene. CDR3 sequence reads: CASSAPGQGSPGELFF. The CDR3 bases are TGTGCCAGCAGTGCACCGGGACAGGGTTCCCCCGGGGAGCTGTTTTTT.

The table lists this clone with a few counts. The genes are TRBV5-4 and TRBJ2-1; D is unresolved. The CDR3 is 13 amino acids. Germline CDR1 SGHNT, CDR2 YYREEE (reference sequence). The V and J ends lost 4 bases and 6 bases respectively, with 11 bases between them. CDR3: CASSLVNFNEQFF. The CDR3 region has the DNA TGTGCCAGCAGCCTAGTCAACTTCAATGAGCAGTTCTTC.

The chain combines TRBV11-3 with TRBJ1-1, with D possibly matching TRBD1 (5 bases). CDR3 length: 13 residues. Trimming pared 1 base from V and 6 bases from J, leaving 9 bases between. In germline, CDR1 is SGHNT, CDR2 YENEEA. In DNA, the CDR3 is TGTGCCAGCAGCTTAGTTAGGGGTTCTGAAGCTTTCTTT. Protein sequence: CASSLVRGSEAFF.

The chain uses TRBV27 and TRBJ2-1, with 10 positions matching TRBD1. This CDR3 has 15 amino acids. Germline CDR1 MNHEY, CDR2 SMNVEV (reference sequence). The trim removed 5 bases at V and 5 bases at J, leaving 6 bases unmatched. As DNA, the CDR3 is TGTGCCAGCAGTGGGGACAGGGGCCCCAACAATGAGCAGTTCTTC. Residues: CASSGDRGPNNEQFF.

This chain connects TRBV29-1 to TRBJ2-2; possible D gene TRBD2, 6 bases. This CDR3 contains 13 residues. The ends were cut back, 6 bases at V and 2 bases at J, with 10 bases in the middle. Germline-derived CDR1 and CDR2 are SQVTM and ANQGSEA. The CDR3 DNA follows: TGCAGCGTGTTGGGGGGAAACACCGGGGAGCTGTTTTTT. This codes for CSVLGGNTGELFF.

V and J are TRBV5-8 and TRBJ1-3; TRBD1 might be the D (5 bases). Per the germline V gene, CDR1 is SGHTS and CDR2 is YDEGEE. V shed 4 bases and J shed 2 bases, with 13 bases lying between them. This CDR3 is built from 15 residues. CDR3 in DNA: TGTGCCAGCAGCCGCCCTCGGGGGACTGGAAACACCATATATTTT. This gives the protein CASSRPRGTGNTIYF. The full variable domain, in which reference TRBV5-8 and TRBJ1-3 provide the parts outside the CDR3, is EAGVTQSPTHLIKTRGQQATLRCSPISGHTSVYWYQQALGLGLQFLLWYDEGEERNRGNFPPRFSGRQFPNYSSELNVNALELEDSALYLCASSRPRGTGNTIYFGEGSWLTVV.

This clone was seen only once. V usage is TRBV30 and J usage is TRBJ2-5; D is perhaps TRBD2 (6 bases). Germline V gene data show CDR1 as GTSNPN and CDR2 as SVGIG (reference sequence). The ends were cut back, 3 bases at V and 5 bases at J, with 7 bases in the middle. CDR3 length: 11 amino acids. The CDR3, as DNA: TGTGCCTGGAGCGGAGGGGAGACCCAGTACTTC. Protein: CAWSGGETQYF.

This clone has only one observation. The CDR3 bases are TGCAGCGTTGATACCGGACAGGGCTTTTACAATGAGCAGTTCTTC. This encodes CSVDTGQGFYNEQFF. The chain recombines TRBV29-1 with TRBJ2-1, with 8 bases identical to TRBD1. The CDR3 spans 15 residues. Looked up from germline, CDR1 is SQVTM and CDR2 is ANQGSEA. Trimming took 3 bases from V and 4 from J; bases not matched to a gene: 8.

The rearrangement joins TRBV28 to TRBJ1-2; a possible D gene is TRBD1 (5 bases). This CDR3 is built from 15 residues. V lost 5 bases and J 4 bases, leaving 17 bases between the germline ends. CDR1 and CDR2 (germline): MDHEN, SYDVKM. The CDR3, as DNA: TGTGCCAGCAGTCCCCCGCGGGAGGGGAGCTATGGCTACACCTTC. This encodes CASSPPREGSYGYTF.